This T cell receptor (beta chain) was profiled in a study of breast tumors, draining lymph nodes, adjacent tissues. Breast cancer patients provided tissue from their axillary draining lymph nodes. This clonotype was counted a few times. Antigen specificity is unknown. MiXCR, run by TCRdb on the multiplex PCR reads, gives a single entry per CDR3 protein. The sample contains some 230,000 distinct CDR3 sequences, approximately 36% of which appear only once. Germline V lookup: CDR1 MNHEY, CDR2 SVGAGI. Trimming pared 7 bases from V and 5 bases from J, leaving 20 bases between. The CDR3 loop spans 15 amino acids. General study results and limits: Luminal-like breast cancer showed significantly higher tumor–nontumor repertoire similarity than basal-like.

Sequences were obtained from axillary lymph node tissue. This sequence was found in a female donor with breast cancer. Some clones in this sample may be carry-over from other donors' samples. The chain is built from TRBV6-5 and TRBJ2-5; D is possibly TRBD2 (7 bases). The CDR3 DNA reads as TGTGCCAGCAAACCGGGGGGCCAAGGCGGGGAGACCCAGTACTTC. Its protein is CASKPGGQGGETQYF.